Listed here are 14 T cell receptor beta chains from one sample, sequenced in a study of siplizumab effects on memory and regulatory T cells. TCRdb's copy holds only in-frame clones and misses some; the assay was immunoSEQ multiplex PCR. The data show approximately 100,000 clones, about 91% seen once. Sequences were obtained from CD4+ T cells sorted from blood. Receptor source: a human donor in good health. Some clones in this sample may be carry-over from other donors' samples.

This clone has more than one count but fewer than ten. The chain employs TRBV5-4 and TRBJ1-3; D ambiguous. Between the trimmed V and J ends, which lost 6 bases and 4 bases, there was a span of 11 bases. This CDR3 is built from 13 residues. Germline CDR1 and CDR2: SGHNT and YYREEE (reference sequence). The CDR3 is CASTRSGGNTIYF. For the CDR3, the DNA is TGTGCCAGCACCCGTAGCGGGGGAAACACCATATATTTT.

With respect to this clone: The junction departs from germline at one end; a sequencing error may be responsible. The chain joins TRBV25-1 to TRBJ2-7; D gene uncertain. Germline V gene lookup returns CDR1 MGHDK and CDR2 SYGVNS. The CDR3 sequence is 11 residues long. The CDR3 loop is CASSVGRGWDF. Written as DNA, the CDR3 is TGTGCCAGCAGTGTCGGTCGTGGATGGGACTTC.

V gene TRBV9 combines with J gene TRBJ2-2, with TRBD1 identical over 7 bases. The length of the CDR3 is 17 residues. Per germline, CDR1 SGDLS and CDR2 YYNGEE. Trimming took 4 bases from V and 5 from J; bases not matched to a gene: 14. This CDR3 reads CASSNTASGQPTGELFF. CDR3 nucleotide sequence: TGTGCCAGCAGCAACACGGCCTCGGGACAGCCAACCGGGGAGCTGTTTTTT.

J is TRBJ2-3 and V is TRBV9, with D uncertain. This CDR3 comprises 12 residues. Germline V gene data show CDR1 as SGDLS and CDR2 as YYNGEE. V dropped 1 base and J dropped 5 bases, with 5 bases sitting between them. CDR3 sequence: CASSVMGDTQYF. The CDR3 nucleotides are TGTGCCAGCAGCGTAATGGGAGATACGCAGTATTTT. Supplemented by reference TRBV9 and TRBJ2-3, the full variable domain reads DSGVTQTPKHLITATGQRVTLRCSPRSGDLSVYWYQQSLDQGLQFLIQYYNGEERAKGNILERFSAQQFPDLHSELNLSSLELGDSALYFCASSVMGDTQYFGPGTRLTVL.

The rearrangement links TRBV5-1 to TRBJ2-7; maybe TRBD1 (5 bases). V lost 5 bases, J lost 1 base, and 16 bases lay in between. Germline V gene data show CDR1 as SGHRS and CDR2 as YFSETQ. The CDR3 sequence is 15 residues long. In nucleotides, the CDR3 is TGCGCCAGCAGGAAACAGGTGGATTCTTCCTACGAGCAGTACTTC. Its translation: CASRKQVDSSYEQYF.

The genes are TRBV6-5 and TRBJ2-1; 7 nucleotides line up with TRBD1. The CDR3 covers 13 residues. Germline assignment: CDR1 MNHEY and CDR2 SVGAGI. J was trimmed by 3 bases and V by 10 bases; bases with no gene match: 6. CDR3 in amino acids: CATGGGIYNEQFF. DNA of the CDR3: TGTGCCACAGGGGGTGGAATCTACAATGAGCAGTTCTTC.

The rearrangement links TRBV5-1 to TRBJ1-2; 7 bases agree with TRBD1. The V gene's germline CDR1 is SGHRS and CDR2 YFSETQ. J was trimmed by 2 bases and V by 1 base; bases with no gene match: 2. This CDR3 is built from 14 residues. The CDR3 bases are TGCGCCAGCAGCTTGCAACAGGGGAACTATGGCTACACCTTC. Its protein product is CASSLQQGNYGYTF.

Concerning this clone: Germline is not matched at one junction end, which may reflect a read error. The rearrangement joins TRBV7-9 to TRBJ2-3; 10 bases line up with TRBD2. Germline CDR1 and CDR2: SEHNR and FQNEAQ (reference sequence). This CDR3 spans 14 amino acids. The DNA of the CDR3 is TGTGCCAGCAGTTTAGGACTAGCGGCAGATACGCAGTATTTT. Protein product: CASSLGLAADTQYF.

This sequence joins TRBV5-1 and TRBJ2-7, with 12 positions matching TRBD1. From germline, CDR1 is SGHRS and CDR2 YFSETQ. The CDR3 has 15 amino acids. Trimming took 3 bases from V and 4 from J; bases not matched to a gene: 5. CDR3 sequence (DNA): TGCGCCAGCAGCTGGGGGACAGGGGGCTCTTACGAGCAGTACTTC. Residues: CASSWGTGGSYEQYF.

The V and J genes are TRBV11-3 and TRBJ2-3, with D possibly matching TRBD1 (5 bases). The germline V gene encodes CDR1 SGHNT and CDR2 YENEEA. The CDR3 runs to 15 residues. V dropped 1 base and J dropped 0 bases, with 8 bases sitting between them. CDR3 region: CASSLGGVSTDTQYF. The CDR3 DNA reads TGTGCCAGCAGCTTAGGGGGCGTAAGCACAGATACGCAGTATTTT.

The chain has TRBV20-1 and TRBJ2-1; D gene ambiguous. Germline CDR1 DFQATT, CDR2 SNEGSKA (reference sequence). With 3 bases removed from V and 7 bases from J, the gap between germline ends came to 4 bases. There are 10 residues in the CDR3. This chain's CDR3 is CSASRNEQFF. CDR3 coding DNA: TGCAGTGCTAGTCGTAATGAGCAGTTCTTC.

V and J are TRBV7-9 and TRBJ2-3; D is undetermined. Deletions cut 1 base from V and 1 base from J, with 6 bases between. The V gene's germline CDR1 is SEHNR and CDR2 FQNEAQ (reference sequence). The CDR3 contains 14 residues. The CDR3 region is CASSLERGTDTQYF. The CDR3 DNA sequence: TGTGCCAGCAGCTTAGAACGCGGCACAGATACGCAGTATTTT.

This clone was observed a few times. The chain carries TRBV4-1 and TRBJ2-2, with D perhaps matching TRBD2 (5 bases). This CDR3 spans 13 amino acids. Germline CDR1 and CDR2: MGHRA and YSYEKL. The ends were cut back, 6 bases at V and 5 bases at J, with 10 bases in the middle. The CDR3 sequence is CASRRAVTGELFF. CDR3 in DNA: TGCGCCAGCAGGCGGGCGGTAACCGGGGAGCTGTTTTTT.

This clone turned up a few times. One end of the junction does not line up with germline, which may come from a read error. The chain employs TRBV5-1 and TRBJ2-5; D is undetermined. Germline-derived CDR1 and CDR2 are SGHRS and YFSETQ. The CDR3 is 14 amino acids. The CDR3 loop is CASSLDRDQGTQYF. The CDR3 region has the DNA TGCGCCAGCAGCTTGGACAGAGACCAAGGGACCCAGTACTTC. Filled out from reference TRBV5-1 and TRBJ2-5, the complete variable domain reads KAGVTQTPRYLIKTRGQQVTLSCSPISGHRSVSWYQQTPGQGLQFLFEYFSETQRNKGNFPGRFSGRQFSNSRSEMNVSTLELGDSALYLCASSLDRDQGTQYFGPGTRLLVL.